This T cell receptor (beta chain) comes out of a study of a mutant IDH1 vaccine in newly diagnosed glioma. On the study more broadly: Earlier therapy was either radiotherapy, temozolomide, or both, and most got both.

The method was immunoSEQ multiplex PCR; TCRdb's version includes in-frame clones alone and lacks a portion of them. Seen here are roughly 99,000 clones, over 85% observed once, and the top ten hold less than 0.65%. V lost 2 bases to trimming and J lost 13 bases, with 15 bases between them. The germline CDR1 and CDR2 sequences are MNHNS and SASEGT. The CDR3 has 12 amino acids. Time point here: baseline, week 1 (first vaccination visit). Treatment denoted: pre-vaccination baseline after standard-of-care therapy. This specimen was PBMCs, taken from a glioma patient treated with radiotherapy, temozolomide or both. The TCR sequence derives from a woman between 50 and 59 years old with glioma. The chain has TRBV6-1 and TRBJ2-7, with D possibly being TRBD2 (7 bases). The CDR3 here is CASSEFGGGEYF. Here the CDR3 DNA reads TGTGCCAGCAGTGAATTCGGCGGGGGCGAATACTTC.